This T cell receptor (beta chain) originates from a study of blood T cell repertoires in COVID-19. About the study: Material from acute and convalescent COVID-19 was sourced from the United States, Italy and Spain. PBMCs, B-cell-depleted T cells, or T cells provided the cDNA or gDNA that made up the material.

In the original processing: Reference gene primer amplification yielded estimated nucleated cell counts. The assay was immunoSEQ multiplex PCR, and TCRdb's table has in-frame clones only and misses some. The V and J calls and the clone size are those of that table, but D and trimming were determined from the DNA. The sample has around 180,000 clones, 80% to 90% seen once. Germline CDR1 and CDR2: SGHTA and FQGNSA. This CDR3 comprises 15 residues. The trim removed 5 bases at V and 5 bases at J, leaving 11 bases unmatched. This receptor was taken from a man between 65 and 85 years old with active or convalescent COVID-19. Sequencing was carried out using peripheral blood. The chain recombines TRBV7-2 with TRBJ2-5; 7 bases fit TRBD1. CDR3 sequence: CASSPGQPLGETQYF. For the CDR3, the DNA is TGTGCCAGCAGCCCGGGACAGCCACTGGGGGAGACCCAGTACTTC.